This T cell receptor beta chain was identified during a study of cytomegalovirus exposure and HLA in healthy donors. Study observations and caveats: Most TCR beta V segments were productive about 87% or about 30% of the time in an earlier analysis.

To note about this clone: No antigen is known for it.

PCR primers comprised 60 Vbeta and 13 Jbeta primers. Clones were read by immunoSEQ multiplex PCR, and TCRdb kept only the in-frame ones, dropping some. The sample gives roughly 140,000 clones, nearly 80% of which show up once; roughly 0.68% is in the top ten. Unmatched junction bases numbered 3, after V lost 2 bases and J lost 1 base. This CDR3 is 15 amino acids long. Germline V lookup: CDR1 SGHTA, CDR2 FQGNSA. This TCR was sampled from a male donor in good health and CMV-seronegative. Sequences were obtained from PBMCs. The V call is TRBV7-2, the J call TRBJ1-1; 8 bases match TRBD1. The CDR3 DNA reads as TGTGCCAGCAGCTTAAGAGGGACAGGGAACACTGAAGCTTTCTTT. Translating it yields CASSLRGTGNTEAFF. The full variable domain, in which reference TRBV7-2 and TRBJ1-1 provide the parts outside the CDR3, is GAGVSQSPSNKVTEKGKDVELRCDPISGHTALYWYRQSLGQGLEFLIYFQGNSAPDKSGLPSDRFSAERTGGSVSTLTIQRTQQEDSAVYLCASSLRGTGNTEAFFGQGTRLTVV.